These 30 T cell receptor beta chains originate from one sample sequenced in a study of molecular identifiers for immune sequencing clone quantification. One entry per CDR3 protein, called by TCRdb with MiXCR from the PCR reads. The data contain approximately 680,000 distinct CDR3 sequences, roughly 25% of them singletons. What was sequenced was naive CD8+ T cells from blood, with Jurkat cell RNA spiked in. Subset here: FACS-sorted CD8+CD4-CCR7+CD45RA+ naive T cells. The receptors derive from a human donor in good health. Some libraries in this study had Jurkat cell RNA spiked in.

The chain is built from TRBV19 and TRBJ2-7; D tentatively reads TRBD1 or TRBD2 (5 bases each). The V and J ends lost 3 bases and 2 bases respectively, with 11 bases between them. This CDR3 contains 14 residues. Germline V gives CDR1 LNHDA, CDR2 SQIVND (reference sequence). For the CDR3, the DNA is TGTGCCAGTAGTATGAGGGGTCGGACCTACGAGCAGTACTTC. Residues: CASSMRGRTYEQYF.

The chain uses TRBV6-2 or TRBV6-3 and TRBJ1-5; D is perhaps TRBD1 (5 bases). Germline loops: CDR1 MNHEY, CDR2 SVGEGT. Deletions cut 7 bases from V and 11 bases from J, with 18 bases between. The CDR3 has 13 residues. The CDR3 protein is CASTGGVTVAQHF. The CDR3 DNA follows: TGTGCCAGCACTGGGGGGGTTACCGTGGCCCAGCATTTT.

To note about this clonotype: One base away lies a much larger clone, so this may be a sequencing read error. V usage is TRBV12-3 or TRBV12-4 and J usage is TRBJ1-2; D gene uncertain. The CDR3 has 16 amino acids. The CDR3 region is CASSSLIAGGAEGYIF. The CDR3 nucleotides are TGTGCCAGCAGTTCCCTCATAGCCGGTGGCGCGGAGGGCTACATCTTC.

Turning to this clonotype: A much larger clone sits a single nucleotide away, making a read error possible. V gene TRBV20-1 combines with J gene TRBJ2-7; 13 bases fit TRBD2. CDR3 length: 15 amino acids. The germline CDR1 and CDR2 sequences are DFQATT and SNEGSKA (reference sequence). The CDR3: CSAREGLAGVPEQCF. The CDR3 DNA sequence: TGCAGTGCTAGGGAAGGACTAGCGGGAGTGCCCGAGCAGTGCTTC.

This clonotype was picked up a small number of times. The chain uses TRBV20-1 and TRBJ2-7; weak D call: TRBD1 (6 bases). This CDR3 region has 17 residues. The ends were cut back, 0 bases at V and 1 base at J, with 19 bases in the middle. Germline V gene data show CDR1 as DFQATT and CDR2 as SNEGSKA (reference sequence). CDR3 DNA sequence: TGCAGTGCTAGAGATTCTTTCAGGGGCTCCATATCCTACGAGCAGTACTTC. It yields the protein CSARDSFRGSISYEQYF.

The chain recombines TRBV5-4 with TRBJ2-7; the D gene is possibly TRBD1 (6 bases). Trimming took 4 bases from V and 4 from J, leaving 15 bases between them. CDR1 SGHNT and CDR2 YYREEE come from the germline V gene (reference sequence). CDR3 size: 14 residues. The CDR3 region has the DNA TGTGCCAGCAGCGCCGACGGGACACCTTACGAGCAGTACTTC. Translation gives CASSADGTPYEQYF.

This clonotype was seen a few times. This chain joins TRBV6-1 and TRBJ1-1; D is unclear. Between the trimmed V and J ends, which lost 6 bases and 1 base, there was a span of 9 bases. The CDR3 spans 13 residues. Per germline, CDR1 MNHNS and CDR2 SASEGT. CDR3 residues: CASSKRENTEAFF. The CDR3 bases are TGTGCCAGCAGCAAGCGAGAGAACACTGAAGCTTTCTTT.

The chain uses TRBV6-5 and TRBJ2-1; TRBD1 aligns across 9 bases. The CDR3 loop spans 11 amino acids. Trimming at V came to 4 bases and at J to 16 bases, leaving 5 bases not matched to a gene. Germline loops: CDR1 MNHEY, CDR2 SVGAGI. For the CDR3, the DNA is TGTGCCAGCAGTTGCGGGGGACAGGGCTTCTTC. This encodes CASSCGGQGFF.

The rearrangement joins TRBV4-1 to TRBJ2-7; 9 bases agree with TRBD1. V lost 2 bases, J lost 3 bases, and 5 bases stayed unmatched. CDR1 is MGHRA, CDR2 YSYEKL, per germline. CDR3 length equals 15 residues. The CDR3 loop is CASSQTGTGLYEQYF. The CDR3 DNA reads TGCGCCAGCAGCCAAACCGGGACAGGGCTCTACGAGCAGTACTTC.

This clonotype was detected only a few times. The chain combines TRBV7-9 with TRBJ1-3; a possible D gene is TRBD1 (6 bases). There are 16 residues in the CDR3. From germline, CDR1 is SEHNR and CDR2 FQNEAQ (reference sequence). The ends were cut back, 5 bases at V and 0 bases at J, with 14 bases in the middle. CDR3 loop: CASSLNRDTSGNTIYF. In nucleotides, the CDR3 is TGTGCCAGCAGCCTCAACAGGGATACCTCTGGAAACACCATATATTTT. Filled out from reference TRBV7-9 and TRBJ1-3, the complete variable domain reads DTGVSQNPRHKITKRGQNVTFRCDPISEHNRLYWYRQTLGQGPEFLTYFQNEAQLEKSRLLSDRFSAERPKGSFSTLEIQRTEQGDSAMYLCASSLNRDTSGNTIYFGEGSWLTVV.

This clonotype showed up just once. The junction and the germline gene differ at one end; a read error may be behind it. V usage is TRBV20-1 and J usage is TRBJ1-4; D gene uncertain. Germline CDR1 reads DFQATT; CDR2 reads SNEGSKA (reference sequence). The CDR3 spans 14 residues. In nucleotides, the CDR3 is TGCAGTGCTAGAGTGCGGACCACTAATGAAAAACTGCTTTTT. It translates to CSARVRTTNEKLLF.

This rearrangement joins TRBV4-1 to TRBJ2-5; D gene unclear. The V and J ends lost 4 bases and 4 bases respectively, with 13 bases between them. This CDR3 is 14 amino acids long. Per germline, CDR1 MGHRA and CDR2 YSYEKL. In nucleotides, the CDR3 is TGCGCCAGCAGCCCTTCGGTCTCCCCAGAGACCCAGTACTTC. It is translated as CASSPSVSPETQYF.

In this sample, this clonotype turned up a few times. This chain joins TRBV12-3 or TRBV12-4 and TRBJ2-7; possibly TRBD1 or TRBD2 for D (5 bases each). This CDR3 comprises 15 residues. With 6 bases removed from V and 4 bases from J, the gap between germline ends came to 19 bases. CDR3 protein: CASSDLGLANYEQYF. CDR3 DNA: TGTGCCAGCAGCGATTTGGGGCTAGCTAATTACGAGCAGTACTTC.

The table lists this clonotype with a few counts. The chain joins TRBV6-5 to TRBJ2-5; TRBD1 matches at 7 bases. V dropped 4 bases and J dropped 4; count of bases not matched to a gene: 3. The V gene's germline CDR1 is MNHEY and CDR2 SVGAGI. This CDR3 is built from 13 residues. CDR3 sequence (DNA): TGTGCCAGCAGTTCAACAGGGGTAGAGACCCAGTACTTC. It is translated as CASSSTGVETQYF.

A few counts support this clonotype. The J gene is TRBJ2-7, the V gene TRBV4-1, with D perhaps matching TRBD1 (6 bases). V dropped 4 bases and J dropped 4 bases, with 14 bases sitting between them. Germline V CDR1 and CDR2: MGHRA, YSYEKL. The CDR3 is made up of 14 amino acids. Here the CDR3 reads CASSPEGQEYEQYF. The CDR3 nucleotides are TGCGCCAGCAGCCCAGAGGGACAAGAGTACGAGCAGTACTTC.

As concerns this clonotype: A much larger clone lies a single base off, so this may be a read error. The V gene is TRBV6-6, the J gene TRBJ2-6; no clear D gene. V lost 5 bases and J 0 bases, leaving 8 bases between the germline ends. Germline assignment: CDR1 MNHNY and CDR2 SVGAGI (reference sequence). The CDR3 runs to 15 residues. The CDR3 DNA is TGTGCCAGCAGTCATGGGATCTCTGGGGCCAACGTCCTGACTTTC. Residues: CASSHGISGANVLTF.

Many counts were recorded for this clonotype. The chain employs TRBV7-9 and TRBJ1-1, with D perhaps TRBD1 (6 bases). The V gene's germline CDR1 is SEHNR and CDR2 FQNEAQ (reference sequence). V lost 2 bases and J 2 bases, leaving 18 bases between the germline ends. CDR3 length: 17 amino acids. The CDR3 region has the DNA TGTGCCAGCAGCTTACCAACCTGGACAGAAGCAAACACTGAAGCTTTCTTT. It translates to CASSLPTWTEANTEAFF. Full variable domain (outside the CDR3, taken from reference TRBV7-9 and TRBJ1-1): DTGVSQNPRHKITKRGQNVTFRCDPISEHNRLYWYRQTLGQGPEFLTYFQNEAQLEKSRLLSDRFSAERPKGSFSTLEIQRTEQGDSAMYLCASSLPTWTEANTEAFFGQGTRLTVV.

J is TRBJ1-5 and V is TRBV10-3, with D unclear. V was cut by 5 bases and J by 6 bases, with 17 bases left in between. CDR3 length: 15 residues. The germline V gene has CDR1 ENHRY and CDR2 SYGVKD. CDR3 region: CAISQTPEVGQPQHF. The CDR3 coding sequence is TGTGCCATCAGTCAGACACCCGAAGTGGGTCAGCCCCAGCATTTT.

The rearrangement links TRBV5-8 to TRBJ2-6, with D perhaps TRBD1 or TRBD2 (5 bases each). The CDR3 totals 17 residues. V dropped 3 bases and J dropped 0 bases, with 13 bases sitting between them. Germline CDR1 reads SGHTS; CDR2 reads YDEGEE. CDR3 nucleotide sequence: TGTGCCAGCAGCTACCGGGACCGAAGCTCTGGGGCCAACGTCCTGACTTTC. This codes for CASSYRDRSSGANVLTF. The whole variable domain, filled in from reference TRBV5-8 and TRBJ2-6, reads EAGVTQSPTHLIKTRGQQATLRCSPISGHTSVYWYQQALGLGLQFLLWYDEGEERNRGNFPPRFSGRQFPNYSSELNVNALELEDSALYLCASSYRDRSSGANVLTFGAGSRLTVL.

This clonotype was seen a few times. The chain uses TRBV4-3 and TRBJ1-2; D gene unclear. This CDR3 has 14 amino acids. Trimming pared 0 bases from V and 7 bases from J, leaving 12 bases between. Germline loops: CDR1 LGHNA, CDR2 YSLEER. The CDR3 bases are TGCGCCAGCAGCCAAGATATGACACAGCTTGGCTACACCTTC. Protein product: CASSQDMTQLGYTF.

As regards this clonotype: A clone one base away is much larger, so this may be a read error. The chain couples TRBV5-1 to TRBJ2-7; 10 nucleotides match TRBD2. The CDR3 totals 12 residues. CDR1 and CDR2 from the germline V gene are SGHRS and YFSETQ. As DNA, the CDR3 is TGCGTCAGCGGGAGGACTAGCGGCGAGCAGTACTTC. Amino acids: CVSGRTSGEQYF.

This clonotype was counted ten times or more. CDR3 coding DNA: TGTGCCAGCAGCCCGCCTGGGGGACAGGGGGCCGGTGAAGCTTTCTTT. It yields the protein CASSPPGGQGAGEAFF. V is TRBV4-2 and J is TRBJ1-1, with 12 bases identical to TRBD1. Looked up from germline, CDR1 is LGHNA and CDR2 is YNFKEQ. The CDR3 has 16 amino acids. Trimming took 4 bases from V and 7 from J; bases not matched to a gene: 10.

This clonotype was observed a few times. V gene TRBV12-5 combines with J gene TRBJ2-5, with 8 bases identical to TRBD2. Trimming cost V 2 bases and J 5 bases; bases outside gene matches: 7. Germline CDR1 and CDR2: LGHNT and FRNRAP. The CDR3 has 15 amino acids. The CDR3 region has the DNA TGTGCTAGTGGTTTGTACGGGGGGGGGCAGGAGACCCAGTACTTC. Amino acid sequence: CASGLYGGGQETQYF.

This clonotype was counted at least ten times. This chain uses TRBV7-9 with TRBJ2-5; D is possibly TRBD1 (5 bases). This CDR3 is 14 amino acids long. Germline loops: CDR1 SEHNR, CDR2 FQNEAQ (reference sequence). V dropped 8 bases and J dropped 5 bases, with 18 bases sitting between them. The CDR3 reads CASRRVSPGETQYF. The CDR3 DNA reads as TGTGCCAGCCGCCGCGTTTCCCCAGGGGAGACCCAGTACTTC.

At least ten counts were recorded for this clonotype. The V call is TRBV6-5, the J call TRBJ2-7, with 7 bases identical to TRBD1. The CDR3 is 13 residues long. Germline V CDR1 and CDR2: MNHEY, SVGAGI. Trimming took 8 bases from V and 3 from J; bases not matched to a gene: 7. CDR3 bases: TGTGCCAGCCAACGGGACAGCCTCTACGAGCAGTACTTC. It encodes CASQRDSLYEQYF.

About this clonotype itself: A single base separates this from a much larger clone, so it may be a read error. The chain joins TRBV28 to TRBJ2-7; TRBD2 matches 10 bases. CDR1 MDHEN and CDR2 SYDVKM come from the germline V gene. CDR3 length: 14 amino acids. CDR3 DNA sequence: TGTGCCAGCAGCTATACTAGCGGGAACTACGTGCAGTACTTC. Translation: CASSYTSGNYVQYF.

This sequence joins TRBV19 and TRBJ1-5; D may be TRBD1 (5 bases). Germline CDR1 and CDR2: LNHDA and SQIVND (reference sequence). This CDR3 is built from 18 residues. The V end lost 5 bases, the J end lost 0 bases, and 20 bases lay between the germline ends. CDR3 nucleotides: TGTGCCAGTAGTTGGGGGGGGATCCAGGGTTATAGCAATCAGCCCCAGCATTTT. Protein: CASSWGGIQGYSNQPQHF.

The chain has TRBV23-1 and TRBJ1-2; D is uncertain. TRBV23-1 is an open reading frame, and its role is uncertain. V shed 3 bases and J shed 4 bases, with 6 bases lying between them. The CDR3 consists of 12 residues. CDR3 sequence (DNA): TGCGCCAGCAGTCACCGCCCCTATGGCTACACCTTC. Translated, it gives CASSHRPYGYTF.

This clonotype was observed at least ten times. Here the CDR3 reads CASSQTMGGAYNEQFF. The CDR3 DNA sequence: TGCGCCAGCAGCCAAACAATGGGGGGCGCATACAATGAGCAGTTCTTC. The rearrangement uses TRBV4-1 and TRBJ2-1, with D perhaps TRBD1 or TRBD2 (6 bases each). The CDR3 covers 16 residues. The V and J ends lost 2 bases and 4 bases respectively, with 15 bases between them. Germline-derived CDR1 and CDR2 are MGHRA and YSYEKL.

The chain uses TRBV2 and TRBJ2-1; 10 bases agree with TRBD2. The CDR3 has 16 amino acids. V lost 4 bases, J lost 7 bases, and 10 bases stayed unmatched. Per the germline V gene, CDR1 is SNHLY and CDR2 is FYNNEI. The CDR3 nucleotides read TGTGCCAGCAGTGTTCTAGCGGGGGAGGTTAGAAATGAGCAGTTCTTC. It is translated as CASSVLAGEVRNEQFF.